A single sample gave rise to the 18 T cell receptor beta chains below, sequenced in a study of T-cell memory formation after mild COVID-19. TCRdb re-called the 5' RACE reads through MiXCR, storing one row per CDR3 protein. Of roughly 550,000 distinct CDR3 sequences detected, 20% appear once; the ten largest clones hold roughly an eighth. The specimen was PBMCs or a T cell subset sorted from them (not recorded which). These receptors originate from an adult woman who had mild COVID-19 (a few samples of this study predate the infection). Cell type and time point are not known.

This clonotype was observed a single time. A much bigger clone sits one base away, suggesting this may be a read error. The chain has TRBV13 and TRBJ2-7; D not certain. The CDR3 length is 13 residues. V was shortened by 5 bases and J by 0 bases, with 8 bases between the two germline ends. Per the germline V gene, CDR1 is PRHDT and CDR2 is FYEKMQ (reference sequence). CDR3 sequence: CASSQYSSYEQYF. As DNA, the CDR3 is TGTGCCAGCAGCCAGTACAGCTCCTACGAGCAGTACTTC.

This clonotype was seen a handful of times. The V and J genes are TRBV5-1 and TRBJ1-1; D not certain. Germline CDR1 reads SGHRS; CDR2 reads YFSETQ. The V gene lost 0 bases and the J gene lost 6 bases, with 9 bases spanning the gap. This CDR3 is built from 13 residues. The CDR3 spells CASSLAAGSEAFF. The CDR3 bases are TGCGCCAGCAGCTTGGCCGCCGGCTCTGAAGCTTTCTTT.

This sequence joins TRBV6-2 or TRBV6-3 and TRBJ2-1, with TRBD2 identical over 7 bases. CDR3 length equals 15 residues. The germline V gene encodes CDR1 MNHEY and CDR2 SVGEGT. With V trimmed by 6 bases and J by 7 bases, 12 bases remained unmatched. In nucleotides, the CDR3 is TGTGCCAGCAGACAACTGGGGGGAGGGCGGAATGAGCAGTTCTTC. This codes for CASRQLGGGRNEQFF.

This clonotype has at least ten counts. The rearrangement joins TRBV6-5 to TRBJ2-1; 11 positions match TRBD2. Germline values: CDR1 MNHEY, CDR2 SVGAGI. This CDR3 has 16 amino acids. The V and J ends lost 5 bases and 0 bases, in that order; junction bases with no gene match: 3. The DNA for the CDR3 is TGTGCCAGCAGTCCGCTAGCGGGAGGCTCCTACAATGAGCAGTTCTTC. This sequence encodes CASSPLAGGSYNEQFF.

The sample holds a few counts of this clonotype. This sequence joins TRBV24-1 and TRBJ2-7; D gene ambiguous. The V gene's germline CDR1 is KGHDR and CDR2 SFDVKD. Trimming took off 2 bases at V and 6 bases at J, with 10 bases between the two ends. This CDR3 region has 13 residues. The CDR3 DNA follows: TGTGCCACCAGTGATTGGGCCCTGGGCGAGCAGTACTTC. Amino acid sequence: CATSDWALGEQYF.

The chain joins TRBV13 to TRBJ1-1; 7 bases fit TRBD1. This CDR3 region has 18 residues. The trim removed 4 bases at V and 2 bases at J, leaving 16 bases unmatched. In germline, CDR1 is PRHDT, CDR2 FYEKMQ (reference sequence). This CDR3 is CASSSSWTGRGINTEAFF. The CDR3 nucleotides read TGTGCCAGCAGCTCATCCTGGACAGGTCGAGGCATTAACACTGAAGCTTTCTTT.

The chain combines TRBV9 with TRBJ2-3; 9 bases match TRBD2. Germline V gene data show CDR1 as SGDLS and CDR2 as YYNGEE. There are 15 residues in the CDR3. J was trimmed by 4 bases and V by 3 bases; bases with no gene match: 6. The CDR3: CASSEGVAGADTQYF. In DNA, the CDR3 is TGTGCCAGCAGCGAGGGGGTAGCGGGGGCAGATACGCAGTATTTT.

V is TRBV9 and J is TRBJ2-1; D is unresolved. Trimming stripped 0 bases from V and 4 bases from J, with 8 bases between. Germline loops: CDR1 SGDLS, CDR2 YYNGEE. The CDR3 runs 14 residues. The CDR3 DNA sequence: TGTGCCAGCAGCGTAGCAAGCCTTTACAATGAGCAGTTCTTC. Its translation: CASSVASLYNEQFF.

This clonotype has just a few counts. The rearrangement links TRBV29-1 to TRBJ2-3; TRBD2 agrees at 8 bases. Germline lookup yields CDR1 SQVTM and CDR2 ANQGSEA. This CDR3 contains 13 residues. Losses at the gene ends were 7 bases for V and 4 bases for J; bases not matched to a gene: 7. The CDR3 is CSAASGSADTQYF. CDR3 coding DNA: TGCAGCGCAGCTAGCGGGTCGGCAGATACGCAGTATTTT.

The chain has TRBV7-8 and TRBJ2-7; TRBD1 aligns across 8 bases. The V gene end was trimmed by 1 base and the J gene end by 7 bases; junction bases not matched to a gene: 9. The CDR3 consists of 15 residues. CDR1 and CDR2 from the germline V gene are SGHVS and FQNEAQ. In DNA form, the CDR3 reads TGTGCCAGCAGCTTAGGCCGGGACAGGCTCTTAGAGCAGTACTTC. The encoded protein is CASSLGRDRLLEQYF.

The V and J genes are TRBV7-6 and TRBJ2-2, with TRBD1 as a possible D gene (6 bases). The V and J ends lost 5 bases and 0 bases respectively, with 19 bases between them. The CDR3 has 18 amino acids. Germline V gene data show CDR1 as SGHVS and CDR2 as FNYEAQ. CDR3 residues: CASSRGVADSPNTGELFF. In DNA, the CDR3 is TGTGCCAGCAGCAGGGGTGTGGCGGACAGCCCGAACACCGGGGAGCTGTTTTTT.

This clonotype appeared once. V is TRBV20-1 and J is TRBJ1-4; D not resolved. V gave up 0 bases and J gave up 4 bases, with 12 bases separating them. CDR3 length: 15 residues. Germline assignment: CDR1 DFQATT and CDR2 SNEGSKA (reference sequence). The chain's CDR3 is CSARDRARFNEKLFF. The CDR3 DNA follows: TGCAGTGCTAGAGATCGGGCACGGTTTAATGAAAAACTGTTTTTT.

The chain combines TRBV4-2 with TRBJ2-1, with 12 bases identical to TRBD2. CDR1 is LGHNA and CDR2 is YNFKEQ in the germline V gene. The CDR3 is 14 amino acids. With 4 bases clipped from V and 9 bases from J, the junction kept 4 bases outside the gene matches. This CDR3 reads CASSRLAGGGEQFF. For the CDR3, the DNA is TGTGCCAGCAGCCGGCTAGCGGGAGGGGGTGAGCAGTTCTTC.

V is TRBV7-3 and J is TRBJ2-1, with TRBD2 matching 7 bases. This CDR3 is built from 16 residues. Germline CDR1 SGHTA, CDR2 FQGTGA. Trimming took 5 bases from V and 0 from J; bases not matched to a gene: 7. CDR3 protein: CASSAKAGTSYNEQFF. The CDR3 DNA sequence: TGTGCCAGCAGCGCCAAAGCGGGGACCTCCTACAATGAGCAGTTCTTC.

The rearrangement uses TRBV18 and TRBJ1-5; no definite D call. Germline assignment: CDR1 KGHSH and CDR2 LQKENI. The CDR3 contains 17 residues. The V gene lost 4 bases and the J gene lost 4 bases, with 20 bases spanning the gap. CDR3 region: CASSRWAGPRENQPQHF. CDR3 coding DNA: TGTGCCAGCTCACGATGGGCTGGCCCTCGGGAAAATCAGCCCCAGCATTTT.

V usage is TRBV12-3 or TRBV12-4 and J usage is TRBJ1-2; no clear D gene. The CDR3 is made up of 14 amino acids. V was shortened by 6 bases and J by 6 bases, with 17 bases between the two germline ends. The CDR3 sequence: CASSLRRTVNGYTF. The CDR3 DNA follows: TGTGCCAGCAGCCTCCGTAGGACCGTAAATGGCTACACCTTC.

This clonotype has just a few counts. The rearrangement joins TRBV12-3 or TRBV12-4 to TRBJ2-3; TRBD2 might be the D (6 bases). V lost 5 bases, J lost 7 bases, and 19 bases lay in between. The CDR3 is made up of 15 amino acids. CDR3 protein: CASSPWGGAAHTQYF. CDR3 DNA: TGTGCCAGCAGTCCCTGGGGCGGGGCTGCTCATACGCAGTATTTT.

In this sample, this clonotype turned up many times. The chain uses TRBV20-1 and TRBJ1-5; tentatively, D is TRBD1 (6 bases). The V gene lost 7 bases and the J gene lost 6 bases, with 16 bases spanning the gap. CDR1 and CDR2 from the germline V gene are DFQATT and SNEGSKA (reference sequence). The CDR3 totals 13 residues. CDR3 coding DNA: TGCAGTGGAGAGAGCGGGGGCGGTCAGCCCCAGCATTTT. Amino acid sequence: CSGESGGGQPQHF.